Following are 17 T cell receptor beta chains from one sample sequenced in a study of cytomegalovirus exposure and HLA in healthy donors. The PCR was carried out with 60 Vbeta primers and 13 Jbeta primers. The method was immunoSEQ multiplex PCR; TCRdb's version includes in-frame clones alone and lacks a portion of them. The table lists approximately 110,000 clones, more than 75% of them singletons. Sequenced: PBMCs. The source is a man in his forties or fifties in good health and CMV-seronegative.

CDR3: CASSSPQRGSREKLFF. Here the CDR3 DNA reads TGTGCCAGCAGCTCCCCTCAACGGGGGAGTAGGGAAAAACTGTTTTTT. J is TRBJ1-4 and V is TRBV5-4; D perhaps matches TRBD1 (5 bases). The CDR3 totals 16 residues. V was shortened by 3 bases and J by 8 bases, with 20 bases between the two germline ends. Germline loops: CDR1 SGHNT, CDR2 YYREEE (reference sequence).

This chain joins TRBV6-5 and TRBJ2-7, with D possibly TRBD1 on 5 matching bases. The germline CDR1 and CDR2 sequences are MNHEY and SVGAGI. V was shortened by 5 bases and J by 10 bases, with 21 bases between the two germline ends. The CDR3 is 14 amino acids. The CDR3 sequence: CASSDFDSHPNQYF. CDR3 coding DNA: TGTGCCAGCAGTGATTTCGACAGCCACCCGAATCAGTACTTC.

V is TRBV5-6 and J is TRBJ1-3; 7 positions match TRBD1. The junction had 4 bases not matched to a gene; V was cut back by 4 bases and J by 3 bases. The CDR3 spans 14 residues. Per germline, CDR1 SGHDT and CDR2 YYEEEE. The CDR3, as DNA: TGTGCCAGCAGCCGGGGGACAGTTGGAAACACCATATATTTT. Its translation: CASSRGTVGNTIYF.

J is TRBJ1-2 and V is TRBV6-4; D gene unclear. Trimming cost V 5 bases and J 3 bases, with 10 bases left between them. The germline CDR1 and CDR2 sequences are MRHNA and SNTAGT. This CDR3 region has 13 residues. The CDR3 sequence is CASSPRPDYGYTF. In DNA form, the CDR3 reads TGTGCCAGCAGTCCGAGGCCGGACTATGGCTACACCTTC.

The chain is built from TRBV28 and TRBJ1-6; 10 bases are a match to TRBD1. Trimming took 3 bases from V and 15 from J; bases not matched to a gene: 11. The CDR3 spans 15 residues. Per the germline V gene, CDR1 is MDHEN and CDR2 is SYDVKM. CDR3 residues: CASSLRDRGVNSLHF. CDR3 bases: TGTGCCAGCAGTTTGCGGGACAGGGGTGTTAATAGCCTCCACTTT.

The CDR3 is CASSLSDSTPWPQHF. The CDR3 DNA follows: TGCGCCAGCAGTTTGTCGGACTCAACCCCATGGCCCCAGCATTTT. The rearrangement joins TRBV4-1 to TRBJ1-5; D uncertain. This CDR3 region has 15 residues. The V gene's germline CDR1 is MGHRA and CDR2 YSYEKL. The V end lost 6 bases, the J end lost 9 bases, and 21 bases lay between the germline ends.

The chain combines TRBV5-6 with TRBJ2-5; no clear D gene. V was cut by 5 bases and J by 0 bases, with 8 bases left in between. The CDR3 length is 13 residues. Germline V gene lookup returns CDR1 SGHDT and CDR2 YYEEEE. The CDR3 DNA is TGTGCCAGCAGATTCGTCCACCAAGAGACCCAGTACTTC. It encodes CASRFVHQETQYF. Looking up the rest from reference TRBV5-6 and TRBJ2-5 gives the full variable domain: DAGVTQSPTHLIKTRGQQVTLRCSPKSGHDTVSWYQQALGQGPQFIFQYYEEEERQRGNFPDRFSGHQFPNYSSELNVNALLLGDSALYLCASRFVHQETQYFGPGTRLLVL.

The CDR3 protein is CSGLENTGELFF. CDR3 sequence (DNA): TGCAGCGGACTAGAGAACACCGGGGAGCTGTTTTTT. The V call is TRBV29-1, the J call TRBJ2-2; the D gene is possibly TRBD2 (6 bases). This CDR3 has 12 amino acids. Germline values: CDR1 SQVTM, CDR2 ANQGSEA. V shed 7 bases and J shed 1 base, with 7 bases lying between them.

The chain carries TRBV7-9 and TRBJ2-1; perhaps TRBD1 as D (7 bases). The germline gives CDR1 SEHNR, CDR2 FQNEAQ (reference sequence). The CDR3 loop spans 12 amino acids. V gave up 8 bases and J gave up 9 bases, with 14 bases separating them. CDR3 in amino acids: CASQEGAGEQFF. CDR3 in DNA: TGTGCCAGCCAGGAGGGGGCGGGTGAGCAGTTCTTC.

This clone was recorded a few times. The chain joins TRBV7-2 to TRBJ2-6; D remains ambiguous. Germline CDR1 is SGHTA and CDR2 is FQGNSA. CDR3 length: 15 amino acids. Trimming removed 1 base at V and 0 bases at J, with 4 bases between. This CDR3 reads CASSLGGSGANVLTF. The CDR3 coding sequence is TGTGCCAGCAGCTTAGGAGGCTCTGGGGCCAACGTCCTGACTTTC. Based on the CDR3 plus reference TRBV7-2 and TRBJ2-6, the full variable domain is GAGVSQSPSNKVTEKGKDVELRCDPISGHTALYWYRQSLGQGLEFLIYFQGNSAPDKSGLPSDRFSAERTGGSVSTLTIQRTQQEDSAVYLCASSLGGSGANVLTFGAGSRLTVL.

V gene TRBV2 combines with J gene TRBJ2-5, with D perhaps matching TRBD1 (6 bases). The J call is doubtful: the DNA matches TRBJ2-7 better. This CDR3 region has 14 residues. CDR1 SNHLY and CDR2 FYNNEI come from the germline V gene. The CDR3 spells CASSEGDISLEQYF. Here the CDR3 DNA reads TGTGCCAGCAGTGAAGGGGACATAAGCCTCGAGCAGTACTTC.

In its sample, this clone was seen once. The CDR3 bases are TGCGCCAGCAGCCAAGGAAGGCTCCTAGGCGTCCTGGGTGTCTACACCTTC. Protein product: CASSQGRLLGVLGVYTF. The chain joins TRBV4-3 to TRBJ1-2; no clear D gene. CDR1 LGHNA and CDR2 YSLEER come from the germline V gene. The CDR3 covers 17 residues. V lost 1 base and J 10 bases, leaving 25 bases between the germline ends.

This clone has just one count. V is TRBV5-6 and J is TRBJ1-1; 7 positions agree with TRBD1. V lost 4 bases, J lost 11 bases, and 11 bases stayed unmatched. The CDR3 runs to 13 residues. From germline, CDR1 is SGHDT and CDR2 YYEEEE. CDR3 nucleotide sequence: TGTGCCAGCAGCGAACAGGGGACCAAGAATGCTTTCTTT. Residues: CASSEQGTKNAFF.

The chain combines TRBV7-2 with TRBJ1-5, with TRBD1 matching over 9 bases. The CDR3 length is 15 residues. Germline CDR1 SGHTA, CDR2 FQGNSA. V dropped 1 base and J dropped 6; count of bases not matched to a gene: 4. CDR3 DNA: TGTGCCAGCAGCTTAGACCTACAGGGGGCTCAGCCCCAGCATTTT. Its protein is CASSLDLQGAQPQHF.

The chain joins TRBV4-3 to TRBJ1-1; TRBD1 matches at 8 bases. This CDR3 region has 17 residues. Germline CDR1 and CDR2: LGHNA and YSLEER. Trimming took 0 bases from V and 3 from J; bases not matched to a gene: 9. The CDR3 DNA reads as TGCGCCAGCAGCCAAGACCCCCGGGACAGGATAGACACTGAAGCTTTCTTT. Encoded protein: CASSQDPRDRIDTEAFF.

This chain links TRBV7-3 with TRBJ1-1; maybe TRBD1 (5 bases). The length of the CDR3 is 13 residues. CDR1 SGHTA and CDR2 FQGTGA come from the germline V gene. The V end was cut by 4 bases, the J end by 6 bases, with 12 bases between. The DNA for the CDR3 is TGTGCCAGCAGCTCCTCAGGGCTCGCTGAAGCTTTCTTT. Its protein is CASSSSGLAEAFF.

This chain joins TRBV18 and TRBJ2-7; 7 nucleotides match TRBD1. Losses at the gene ends were 4 bases for V and 0 bases for J; bases not matched to a gene: 9. This CDR3 comprises 16 residues. Germline assignment: CDR1 KGHSH and CDR2 LQKENI. The CDR3: CASSLIQGSLSYEQYF. DNA of the CDR3: TGTGCCAGCTCACTCATACAGGGGTCCCTCTCCTACGAGCAGTACTTC.